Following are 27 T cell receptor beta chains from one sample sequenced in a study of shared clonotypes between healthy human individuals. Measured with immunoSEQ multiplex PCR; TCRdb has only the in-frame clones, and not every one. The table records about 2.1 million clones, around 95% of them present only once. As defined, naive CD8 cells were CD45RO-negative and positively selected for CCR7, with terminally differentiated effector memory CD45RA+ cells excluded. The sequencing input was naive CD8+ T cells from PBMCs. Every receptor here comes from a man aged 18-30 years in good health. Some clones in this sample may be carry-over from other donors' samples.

CDR3 residues: CASSIDRRTANTGELFF. The CDR3 bases are TGTGCCAGTAGTATAGATCGTCGGACAGCGAACACCGGGGAGCTGTTTTTT. The chain is built from TRBV19 and TRBJ2-2, with D perhaps TRBD1 (6 bases). This CDR3 comprises 17 residues. The V gene's germline CDR1 is LNHDA and CDR2 SQIVND (reference sequence). V was shortened by 0 bases and J by 0 bases, with 11 bases between the two germline ends.

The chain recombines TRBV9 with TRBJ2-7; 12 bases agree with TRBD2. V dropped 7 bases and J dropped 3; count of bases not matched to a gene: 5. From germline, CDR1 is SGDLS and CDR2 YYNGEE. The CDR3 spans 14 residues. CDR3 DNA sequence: TGTGCCAGCGCTTGGGGACTAGCGGGCTACGAGCAGTACTTC. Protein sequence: CASAWGLAGYEQYF. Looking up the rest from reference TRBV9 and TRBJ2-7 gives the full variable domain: DSGVTQTPKHLITATGQRVTLRCSPRSGDLSVYWYQQSLDQGLQFLIQYYNGEERAKGNILERFSAQQFPDLHSELNLSSLELGDSALYFCASAWGLAGYEQYFGPGTRLTVT.

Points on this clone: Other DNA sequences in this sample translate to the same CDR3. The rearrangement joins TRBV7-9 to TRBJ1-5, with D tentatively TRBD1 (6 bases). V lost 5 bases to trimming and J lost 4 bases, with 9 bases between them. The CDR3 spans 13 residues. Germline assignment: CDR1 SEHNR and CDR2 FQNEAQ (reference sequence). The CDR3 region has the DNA TGTGCCAGCAGCCCCGGACAGAATCAGCCCCAGCATTTT. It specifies CASSPGQNQPQHF.

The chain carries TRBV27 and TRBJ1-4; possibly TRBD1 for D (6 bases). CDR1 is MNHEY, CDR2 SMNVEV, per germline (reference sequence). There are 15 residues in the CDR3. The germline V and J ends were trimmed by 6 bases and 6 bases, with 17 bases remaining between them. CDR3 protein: CASREGTRWDEKLFF. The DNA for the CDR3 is TGTGCCAGCAGGGAGGGGACAAGGTGGGATGAAAAACTGTTTTTT. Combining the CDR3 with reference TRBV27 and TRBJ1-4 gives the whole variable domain EAQVTQNPRYLITVTGKKLTVTCSQNMNHEYMSWYRQDPGLGLRQIYYSMNVEVTDKGDVPEGYKVSRKEKRNFPLILESPSPNQTSLYFCASREGTRWDEKLFFGSGTQLSVL.

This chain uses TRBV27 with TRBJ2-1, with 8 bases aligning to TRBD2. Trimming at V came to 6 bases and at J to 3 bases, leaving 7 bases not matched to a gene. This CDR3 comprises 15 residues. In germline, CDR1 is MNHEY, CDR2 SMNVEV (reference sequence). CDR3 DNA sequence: TGTGCCAGCAGAAAAGCGGGAGACTACTACAATGAGCAGTTCTTC. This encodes CASRKAGDYYNEQFF.

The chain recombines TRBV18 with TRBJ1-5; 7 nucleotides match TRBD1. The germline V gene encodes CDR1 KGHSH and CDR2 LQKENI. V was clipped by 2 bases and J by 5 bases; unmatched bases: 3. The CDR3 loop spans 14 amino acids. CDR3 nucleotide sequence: TGTGCCAGCTCACCAAACAGGGGAGATCAGCCCCAGCATTTT. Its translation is CASSPNRGDQPQHF.

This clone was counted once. The CDR3 sequence is CASSPSWNTDEQFF. CDR3 DNA sequence: TGCGCCAGCAGCCCCTCGTGGAATACTGACGAGCAGTTCTTC. The chain links TRBV5-1 to TRBJ2-1; D not resolved. The germline CDR1 and CDR2 sequences are SGHRS and YFSETQ. This CDR3 spans 14 amino acids. The germline V and J ends were trimmed by 4 bases and 10 bases, with 18 bases remaining between them.

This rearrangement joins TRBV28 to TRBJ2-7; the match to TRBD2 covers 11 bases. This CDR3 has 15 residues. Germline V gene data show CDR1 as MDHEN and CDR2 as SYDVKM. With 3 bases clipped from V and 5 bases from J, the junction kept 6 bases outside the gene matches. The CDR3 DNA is TGTGCCAGCAGTTTGGTGACTAGCGGGAACGACGAGCAGTACTTC. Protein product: CASSLVTSGNDEQYF.

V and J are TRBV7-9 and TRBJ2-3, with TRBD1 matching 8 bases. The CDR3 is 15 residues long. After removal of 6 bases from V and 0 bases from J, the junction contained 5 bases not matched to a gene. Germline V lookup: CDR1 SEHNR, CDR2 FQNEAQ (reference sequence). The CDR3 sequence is CASRTGGSSTDTQYF. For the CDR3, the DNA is TGTGCCAGCAGAACAGGGGGGTCTAGCACAGATACGCAGTATTTT.

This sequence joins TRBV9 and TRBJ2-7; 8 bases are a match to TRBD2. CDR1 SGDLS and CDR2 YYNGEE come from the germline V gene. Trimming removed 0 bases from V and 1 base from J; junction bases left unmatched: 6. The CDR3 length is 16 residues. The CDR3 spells CASSVGGGPLSYEQYF. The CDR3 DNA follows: TGTGCCAGCAGCGTAGGCGGGGGGCCTCTTTCCTACGAGCAGTACTTC.

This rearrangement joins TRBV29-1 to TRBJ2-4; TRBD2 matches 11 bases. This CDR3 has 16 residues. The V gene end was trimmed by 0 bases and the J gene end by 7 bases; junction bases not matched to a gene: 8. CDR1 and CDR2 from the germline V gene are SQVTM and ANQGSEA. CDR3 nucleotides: TGCAGCGTTGAAGATCAAGGTAGCGGGAGGGGCAACATTCAGTACTTC. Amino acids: CSVEDQGSGRGNIQYF.

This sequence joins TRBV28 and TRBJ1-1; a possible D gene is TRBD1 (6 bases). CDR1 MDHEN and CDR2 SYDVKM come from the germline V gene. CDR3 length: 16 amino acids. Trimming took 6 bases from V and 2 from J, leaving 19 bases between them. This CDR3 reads CASSMGRGRVNTEAFF. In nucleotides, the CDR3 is TGTGCCAGCAGCATGGGGCGGGGGCGAGTAAACACTGAAGCTTTCTTT.

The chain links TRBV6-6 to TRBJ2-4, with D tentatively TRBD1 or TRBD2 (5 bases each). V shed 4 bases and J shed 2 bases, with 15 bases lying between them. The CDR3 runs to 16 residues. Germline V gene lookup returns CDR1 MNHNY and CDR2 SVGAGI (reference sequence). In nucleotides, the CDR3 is TGTGCCAGCAGTTGGGGCACCAGGGAGCCCAAAAACATTCAGTACTTC. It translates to CASSWGTREPKNIQYF.

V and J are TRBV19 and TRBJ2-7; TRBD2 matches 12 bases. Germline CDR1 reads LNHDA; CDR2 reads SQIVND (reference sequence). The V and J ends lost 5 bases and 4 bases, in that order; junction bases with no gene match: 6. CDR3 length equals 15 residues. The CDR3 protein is CASSVTSGRQYEQYF. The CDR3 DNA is TGTGCCAGTAGTGTCACTAGCGGGAGGCAATACGAGCAGTACTTC.

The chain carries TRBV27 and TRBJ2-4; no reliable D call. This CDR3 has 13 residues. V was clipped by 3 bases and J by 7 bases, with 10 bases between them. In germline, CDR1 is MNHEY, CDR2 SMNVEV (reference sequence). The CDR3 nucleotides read TGTGCCAGCAGTTTGGACGCCAGGAACATTCAGTACTTC. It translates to CASSLDARNIQYF.

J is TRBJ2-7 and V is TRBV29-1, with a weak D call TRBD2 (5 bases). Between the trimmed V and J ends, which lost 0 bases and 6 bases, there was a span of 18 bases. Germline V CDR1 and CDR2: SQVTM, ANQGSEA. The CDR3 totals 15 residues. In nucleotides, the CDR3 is TGCAGCGTTGAAGATTGCGGGCCCCTACCCTGCGAGCAGTACTTC. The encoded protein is CSVEDCGPLPCEQYF.

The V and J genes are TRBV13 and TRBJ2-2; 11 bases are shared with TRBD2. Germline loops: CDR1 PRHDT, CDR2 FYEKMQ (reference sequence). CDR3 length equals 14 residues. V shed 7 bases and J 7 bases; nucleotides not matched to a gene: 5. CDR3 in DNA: TGTGCCAGCACCCTTAGCGGGAGGGTCGGGGAGCTGTTTTTT. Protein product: CASTLSGRVGELFF.

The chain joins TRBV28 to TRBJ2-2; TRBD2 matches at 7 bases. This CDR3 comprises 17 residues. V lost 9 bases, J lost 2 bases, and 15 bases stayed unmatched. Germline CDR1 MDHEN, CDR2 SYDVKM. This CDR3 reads CASTGTTQILNTGELFF. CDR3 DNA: TGTGCCAGTACCGGGACTACTCAAATCCTTAACACCGGGGAGCTGTTTTTT.

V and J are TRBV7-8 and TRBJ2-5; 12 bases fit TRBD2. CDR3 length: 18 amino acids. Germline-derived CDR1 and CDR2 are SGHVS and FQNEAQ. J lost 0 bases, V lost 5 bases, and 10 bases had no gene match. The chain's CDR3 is CASSPRTSGTLYQETQYF. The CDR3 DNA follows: TGTGCCAGCAGCCCGCGGACTAGCGGGACCCTTTACCAAGAGACCCAGTACTTC. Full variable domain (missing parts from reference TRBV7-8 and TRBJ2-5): GAGVSQSPRYKVAKRGQDVALRCDPISGHVSLFWYQQALGQGPEFLTYFQNEAQLDKSGLPSDRFFAERPEGSVSTLKIQRTQQEDSAVYLCASSPRTSGTLYQETQYFGPGTRLLVL.

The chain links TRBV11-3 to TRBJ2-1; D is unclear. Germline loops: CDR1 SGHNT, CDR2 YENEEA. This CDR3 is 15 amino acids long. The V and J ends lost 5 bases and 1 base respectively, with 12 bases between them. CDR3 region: CASSRTRSSYNEQFF. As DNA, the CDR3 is TGTGCCAGCAGCCGAACCCGGAGTTCCTACAATGAGCAGTTCTTC.

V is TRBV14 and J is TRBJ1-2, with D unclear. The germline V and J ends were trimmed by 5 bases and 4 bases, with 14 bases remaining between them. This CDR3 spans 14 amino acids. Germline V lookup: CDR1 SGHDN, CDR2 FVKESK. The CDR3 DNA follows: TGTGCCAGCAGCAAAGGGTCTCGGGGCTATGGCTACACCTTC. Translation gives CASSKGSRGYGYTF. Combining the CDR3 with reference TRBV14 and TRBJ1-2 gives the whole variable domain EAGVTQFPSHSVIEKGQTVTLRCDPISGHDNLYWYRRVMGKEIKFLLHFVKESKQDESGMPNNRFLAERTGGTYSTLKVQPAELEDSGVYFCASSKGSRGYGYTFGSGTRLTVV.

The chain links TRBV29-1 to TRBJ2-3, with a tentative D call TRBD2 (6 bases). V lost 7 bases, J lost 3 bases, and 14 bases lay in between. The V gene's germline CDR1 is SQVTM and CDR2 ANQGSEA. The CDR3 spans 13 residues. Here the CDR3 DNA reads TGCAGCGCCTCGGGGAGGAGGACAGATACGCAGTATTTT. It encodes CSASGRRTDTQYF.

This chain's CDR3 is CASSLEARQTSQETQYF. In DNA, the CDR3 is TGTGCCAGCAGCTTAGAAGCCCGACAGACCAGTCAAGAGACCCAGTACTTC. The chain uses TRBV7-3 and TRBJ2-5, with a weak D call TRBD1 (5 bases). There are 17 residues in the CDR3. Trimming removed 2 bases at V and 2 bases at J, with 18 bases between. Germline V CDR1 and CDR2: SGHTA, FQGTGA.

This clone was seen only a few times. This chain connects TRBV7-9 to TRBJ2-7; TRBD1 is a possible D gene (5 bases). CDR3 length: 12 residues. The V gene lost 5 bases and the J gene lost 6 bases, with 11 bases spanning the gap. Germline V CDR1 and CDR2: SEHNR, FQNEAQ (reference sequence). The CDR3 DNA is TGTGCCAGCAGCGGAGCCAGGGCCGAGCAGTACTTC. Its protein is CASSGARAEQYF.

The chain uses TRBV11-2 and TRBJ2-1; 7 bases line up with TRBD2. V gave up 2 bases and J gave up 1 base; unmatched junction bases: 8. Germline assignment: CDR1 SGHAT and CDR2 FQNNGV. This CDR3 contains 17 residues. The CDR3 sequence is CASSLHPGGTSYNEQFF. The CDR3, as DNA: TGTGCCAGCAGCTTACATCCGGGAGGCACATCCTACAATGAGCAGTTCTTC.

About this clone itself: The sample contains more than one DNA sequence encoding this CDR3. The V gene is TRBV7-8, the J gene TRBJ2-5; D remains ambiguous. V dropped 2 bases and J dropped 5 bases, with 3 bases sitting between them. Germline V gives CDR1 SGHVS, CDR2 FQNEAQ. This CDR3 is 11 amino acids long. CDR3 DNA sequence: TGTGCCAGCAGCTTAAAGGAGACCCAGTACTTC. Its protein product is CASSLKETQYF.

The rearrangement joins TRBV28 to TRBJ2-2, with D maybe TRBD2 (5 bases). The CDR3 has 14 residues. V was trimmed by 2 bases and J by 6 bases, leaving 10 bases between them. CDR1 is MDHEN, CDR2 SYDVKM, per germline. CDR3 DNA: TGTGCCAGCAGTTTACTAGCCTCGGCCGGGGAGCTGTTTTTT. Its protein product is CASSLLASAGELFF.